This entry features one T cell receptor (beta chain) sequence. What it binds is unknown. The CDR3 spans 18 residues. The V segment lost 4 bases and the J segment 8 bases; nucleotides outside the gene matches: 18. Germline V gene data show CDR1 as MDHEN and CDR2 as SYDVKM. The method was immunoSEQ multiplex PCR; TCRdb's version includes in-frame clones alone and lacks a portion of them. The table lists about 88,000 clones, about two thirds of them singletons, with more than 12% in the top ten. Focal radiation and CTLA-4 blockade (ipilimumab) were tested in chemo-refractory metastatic non-small-cell lung cancer patients. The record originates from a study of radiotherapy plus CTLA-4 blockade in lung cancer. The study, taken as a whole, reports: Tumor-derived TCR clones expanded in blood after radiotherapy plus ipilimumab. Early blood T cell clone dynamics reportedly forecast response best, with interferon-beta.

The V and J genes are TRBV28 and TRBJ2-3, with 10 nucleotides matching TRBD1. The sequence was collected from a human donor with non-small cell lung cancer that progressed on radiotherapy plus ipilimumab. The sample in question was peripheral blood, obtained from a patient treated with radiotherapy plus ipilimumab. The DNA of the CDR3 is TGTGCCAGCAGTTGGGGAAGAGGGACAGGGGCCCGAGGGGGTACGCAGTATTTT. It is translated as CASSWGRGTGARGGTQYF.